This T cell receptor (beta chain) was obtained from a study of CD4 T cells in relation to SARS-CoV-2 and coronaviruses. Study-level information: TCR beta CDR3s were sequenced after approximately ten-day antigen culture of PBMCs. Study outcomes and limitations: No donor gave both pre-pandemic and post-infection samples.

Note on this clone: Its antigen is as yet unknown.

The length of the CDR3 is 13 residues. V was cut by 6 bases and J by 6 bases, with 11 bases left in between. CDR1 is MNHEY and CDR2 is SVGEGT in the germline V gene. CD4+ T cells from unexposed donors were obtained before the COVID-19 pandemic (2011-2018). After nine to ten days of culture, CD4+ T cells were isolated. As cell numbers allowed, unexposed-donor CD4+ T cells faced SARS-CoV-2 S/N and four cold-coronavirus spikes. Profiled with immunoSEQ multiplex PCR; TCRdb holds only in-frame clones, not every one. This sample carries 25,000 or so clones, 76% of them seen once, and the ten largest clones take approximately 28%.

The sample taken for sequencing was CD4+ T cells from PBMCs, cultured in vitro. The source of this sequence is a human donor in good health. The chain is built from TRBV6-2 or TRBV6-3 and TRBJ2-2, with D uncertain. DNA for the CDR3: TGTGCCAGCAGCCGCGTCGAGGCCGGGGAGCTGTTTTTT. It is translated as CASSRVEAGELFF.